This T cell receptor beta chain emerged from a study of shared clonotypes between healthy human individuals. Regarding the study as a whole: The sharing of approximately 5.1% of naive CD4 clonotypes was seen across a handful of donors. Clonotypes shared by all four donors outscored non-shared clonotypes in generation probability. Sampling covered nothing but blood. Tissue TCR repertoires likely differ from those found in blood.

Assay used: immunoSEQ multiplex PCR; TCRdb lists only in-frame clones, some missing. The sample contains over 950,000 clones, approximately 77% of which appear only once. The CDR3 is 13 residues long. In germline, CDR1 is SGHTA, CDR2 FQGNSA. V was pared by 5 bases and J by 7 bases, with 9 bases between. Of note for this clone: Its antigen is as yet unknown.

The TCR sequence derives from a man between 18 and 29 years old in good health. Some clones in this sample may be carry-over from other donors' samples. Sequences were obtained from memory CD4+ T cells from PBMCs. As to subset: CD45RA-negative fraction. The chain carries TRBV7-2 and TRBJ1-6; D is uncertain. Here the CDR3 reads CASSTTPNSPLHF. The CDR3 nucleotides are TGTGCCAGCAGCACCACACCAAATTCACCCCTCCACTTT.